These T cell receptor beta chains were read from a single sample in a study of T cell repertoires in cytomegalovirus infection. No antigen is known for these receptors. TCRdb re-analysed the reads in MiXCR, keeping a single row per CDR3 protein. This sample has some 920,000 distinct CDR3 sequences; around 31% occur once, and the top ten carry roughly 13%. The starting material was cultured CD8+ T cells from PBMCs, obtained from culture after CMV antigen stimulation. These receptor sequences come from a human donor in good health (CMV status not recorded). Some clones in this sample may be carry-over from other donors' samples. Both conserved end residues are part of each CDR3. The order of the fields is CDR3 protein, J gene, clone size, V gene. Clone size is given for some rows only: seen once, a few or many times, or a class if the clone is expanded.

CSVPGISETQYF | TRBJ2-5 | . | TRBV29-1
CASSDRTGNTGELFF | TRBJ2-2 | many | TRBV25-1
CASSYRTGMGTEAFF | TRBJ1-1 | . | TRBV6-5
CASSSRTTSTDTQYF | TRBJ2-3 | . | TRBV27
CASSLLYSNQPQHF | TRBJ1-5 | few | TRBV5-6
CASSLEAGTFYGYTF | TRBJ1-2 | . | TRBV5-1
CASSFRSGLLRTETQYF | TRBJ2-5 | few | TRBV27
CSARFGGDSTDTQYF | TRBJ2-3 | . | TRBV20-1
CASTYGTVQPQHF | TRBJ1-5 | once | TRBV2
CASSARTGFAEAFF | TRBJ1-1 | . | TRBV9
CSVEGTTLEAFF | TRBJ1-1 | . | TRBV29-1
CASEKETGELFF | TRBJ2-2 | few | TRBV19
CATLTVQETQYF | TRBJ2-5 | few | TRBV6-2/TRBV6-3
CASSLLPRQTDQPQHF | TRBJ1-5 | . | TRBV5-8
CASSFTGRANEKLFF | TRBJ1-4 | . | TRBV27
CASSAGRLNQPQHF | TRBJ1-5 | few | TRBV5-5
CASSSYDPRLADTQYF | TRBJ2-3 | . | TRBV12-3/TRBV12-4
CSVETGGKNIQYF | TRBJ2-4 | few | TRBV29-1
CASSSVNRASLNTEAFF | TRBJ1-1 | few | TRBV6-5
CASSPSSRTSYEQYF | TRBJ2-7 | . | TRBV7-6
CSARGIEDFPGNQPQHF | TRBJ1-5 | . | TRBV20-1
CASSLDVGGIHEQYF | TRBJ2-7 | few | TRBV7-9
CASSEQGHQPQHF | TRBJ1-5 | . | TRBV9